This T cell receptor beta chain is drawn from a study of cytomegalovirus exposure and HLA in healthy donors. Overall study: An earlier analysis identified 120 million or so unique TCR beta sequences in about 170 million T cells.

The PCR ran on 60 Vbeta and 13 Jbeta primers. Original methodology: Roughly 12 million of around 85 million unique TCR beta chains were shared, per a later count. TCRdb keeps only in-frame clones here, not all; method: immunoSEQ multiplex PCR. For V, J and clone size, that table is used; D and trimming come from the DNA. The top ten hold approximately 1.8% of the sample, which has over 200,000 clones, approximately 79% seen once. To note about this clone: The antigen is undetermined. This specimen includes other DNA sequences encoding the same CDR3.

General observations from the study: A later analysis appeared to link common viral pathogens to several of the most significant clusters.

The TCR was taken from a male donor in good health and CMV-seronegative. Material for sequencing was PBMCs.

The CDR3 bases are TGCGCCAGCAGCTTAGGCGACACTAGCTCCTACGAGCAGTACTTC. It translates to CASSLGDTSSYEQYF. The rearrangement uses TRBV5-1 and TRBJ2-7; D may be TRBD2 (5 bases). Germline lookup yields CDR1 SGHRS and CDR2 YFSETQ. CDR3 length equals 15 residues. Trimming stripped 2 bases from V and 0 bases from J, with 12 bases between.